This T cell receptor (beta chain) emerged from a study of T cell responses to AZD1222 COVID-19 vaccine. Generated by immunoSEQ multiplex PCR, the TCRdb table keeps only in-frame clones and is missing some. The top ten clones hold over 15% of a sample with 75,000 to 95,000 clones, 70% to 90% of them seen once. The sequences come from peripheral blood, collected on day 0 of AZD1222 vaccination. This TCR came from an adult in good health.

DNA for the CDR3: TGTGCCAGCAGTTTGCCAGGGACCTACAATGAGCAGTTCTTC. The encoded protein is CASSLPGTYNEQFF. The chain uses TRBV28 and TRBJ2-1; possibly TRBD1 for D (5 bases). V lost 3 bases, J lost 2 bases, and 8 bases lay in between. This CDR3 contains 14 residues. Germline V lookup: CDR1 MDHEN, CDR2 SYDVKM.